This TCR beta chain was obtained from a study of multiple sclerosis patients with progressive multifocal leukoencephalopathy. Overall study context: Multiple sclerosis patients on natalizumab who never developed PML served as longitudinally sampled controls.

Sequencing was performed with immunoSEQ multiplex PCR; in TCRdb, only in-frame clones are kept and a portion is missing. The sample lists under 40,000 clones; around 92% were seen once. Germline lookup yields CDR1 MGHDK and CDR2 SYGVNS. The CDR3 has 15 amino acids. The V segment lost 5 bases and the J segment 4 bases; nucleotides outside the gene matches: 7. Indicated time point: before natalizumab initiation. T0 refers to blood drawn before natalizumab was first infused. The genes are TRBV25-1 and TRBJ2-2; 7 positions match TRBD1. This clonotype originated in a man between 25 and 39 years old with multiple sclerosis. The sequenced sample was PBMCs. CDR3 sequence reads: CASSSQGPLTGELFF. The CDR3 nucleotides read TGTGCCAGCAGTTCACAGGGGCCTCTCACCGGGGAGCTGTTTTTT.